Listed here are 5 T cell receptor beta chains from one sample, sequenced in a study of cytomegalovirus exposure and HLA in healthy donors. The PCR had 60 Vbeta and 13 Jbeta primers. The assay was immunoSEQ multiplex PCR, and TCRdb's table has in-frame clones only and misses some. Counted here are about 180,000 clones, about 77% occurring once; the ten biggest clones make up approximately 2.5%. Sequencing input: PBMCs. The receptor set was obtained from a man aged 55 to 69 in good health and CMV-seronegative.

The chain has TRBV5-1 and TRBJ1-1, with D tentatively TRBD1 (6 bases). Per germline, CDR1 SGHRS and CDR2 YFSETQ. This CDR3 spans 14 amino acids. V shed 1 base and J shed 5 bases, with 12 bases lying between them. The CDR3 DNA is TGCGCCAGCAGCTTGACAGGGCCCCGGACTGAAGCTTTCTTT. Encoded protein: CASSLTGPRTEAFF.

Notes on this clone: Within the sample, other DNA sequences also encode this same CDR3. CDR3 amino acids: CASSTTGNTEAFF. CDR3 coding DNA: TGTGCCAGTAGTACTACAGGGAACACTGAAGCTTTCTTT. The chain combines TRBV19 with TRBJ1-1, with TRBD1 as a possible D gene (5 bases). The CDR3 sequence is 13 residues long. Germline CDR1 is LNHDA and CDR2 is SQIVND (reference sequence). Trimming removed 4 bases from V and 1 base from J, with 7 bases in between.

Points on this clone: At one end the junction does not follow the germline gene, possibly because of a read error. The CDR3 spells CASSGRWGNQPQNF. CDR3 sequence (DNA): TGTGCCAGCAGCGGGAGGTGGGGGAATCAGCCCCAGAATTTT. This rearrangement joins TRBV6-1 to TRBJ1-5; TRBD1 is a possible D gene (5 bases). Per the germline V gene, CDR1 is MNHNS and CDR2 is SASEGT. This CDR3 is built from 14 residues.

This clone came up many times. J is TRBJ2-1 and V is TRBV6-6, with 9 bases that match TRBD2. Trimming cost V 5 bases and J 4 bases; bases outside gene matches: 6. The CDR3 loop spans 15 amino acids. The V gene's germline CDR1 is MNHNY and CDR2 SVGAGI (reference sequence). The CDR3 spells CASSLTSGPYNEQFF. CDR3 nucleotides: TGTGCCAGCAGTCTGACTAGCGGCCCATACAATGAGCAGTTCTTC.

The CDR3 DNA reads as TGCGCCAGCAGCTTAGGACTGAGCTTCAACACTGAAGCTTTCTTT. Translation gives CASSLGLSFNTEAFF. This chain joins TRBV5-1 and TRBJ1-1; D unresolved. Germline CDR1 and CDR2: SGHRS and YFSETQ. Trimming left V 2 bases short and J 2 bases short, with 13 bases between. The CDR3 is 15 residues long.